This T cell receptor (beta chain) appears in the sequencing data of a study of T cells after yellow fever vaccination. TCRdb fed the 5' RACE reads into MiXCR, producing one record per CDR3 protein. The repertoire includes some 350,000 distinct CDR3 sequences, 6.2% of them detected once, and approximately 16% sits in the top ten. V was shortened by 1 base and J by 7 bases, with 10 bases between the two germline ends. The CDR3 runs to 13 residues. The germline gives CDR1 WNHNN, CDR2 SYGVQD (reference sequence). This clonotype was detected a few times. This TCR was sampled from a man under 40 who received the YFV17D yellow fever vaccine. V usage is TRBV10-1 and J usage is TRBJ2-5, with a weak D call TRBD2 (5 bases). The sample here was PBMCs, taken 5 days after the yellow fever booster vaccination. CDR3 nucleotide sequence: TGCGCCAGCAGTGAGTTTCTAGGAGGGACCCAGTACTTC. It specifies CASSEFLGGTQYF.